A single sample is the source of the 3 T cell receptor beta chains below, sequenced in a study of blood T cell repertoires in COVID-19. TCRdb's table, derived via immunoSEQ multiplex PCR, lists solely in-frame clones and lacks some. The sample includes about 97,000 clones, 85% to 95% of them seen just once. Material: peripheral blood. These receptors were obtained from a man aged 45 to 65 with active COVID-19.

The chain couples TRBV11-2 to TRBJ1-3, with TRBD1 matching 7 bases. CDR3 length: 16 residues. CDR1 and CDR2 from the germline V gene are SGHAT and FQNNGV. J lost 3 bases, V lost 3 bases, and 8 bases had no gene match. The chain's CDR3 is CASSLGTAIFGNTIYF. CDR3 bases: TGTGCCAGCAGCTTGGGGACAGCAATCTTTGGAAACACCATATATTTT.

CDR3 DNA: TGTGCCAGCAGTCGTTCAGCCAGGTCTTCGTTTTCACCCCTCCACTTT. Its protein is CASSRSARSSFSPLHF. The V call is TRBV7-2, the J call TRBJ1-6; no clear D. Trimming removed 6 bases from V and 9 bases from J, with 21 bases in between. CDR3 length: 16 residues. The germline CDR1 and CDR2 sequences are SGHTA and FQGNSA.

The rearrangement links TRBV18 to TRBJ2-7, with 8 bases that match TRBD1. The CDR3 is made up of 15 amino acids. V was clipped by 3 bases and J by 4 bases; unmatched bases: 8. The V gene's germline CDR1 is KGHSH and CDR2 LQKENI. The chain's CDR3 is CASSPQDRETYEQYF. The CDR3 DNA sequence: TGTGCCAGCTCACCTCAGGACAGGGAGACATACGAGCAGTACTTC.